This paragraph reports one T cell receptor beta chain. The method was immunoSEQ multiplex PCR; TCRdb's version includes in-frame clones alone and lacks a portion of them. The data show about 69,000 clones, approximately 90% seen once. The CDR3 is 14 residues long. Trimming cost V 2 bases and J 5 bases; bases outside gene matches: 6. Germline-derived CDR1 and CDR2 are LNHDA and SQIVND (reference sequence). These data come from a study of T cell changes during pregnancy in multiple sclerosis. The source material was peripheral blood, sampled before pregnancy. The TCR originated in a female donor with multiple sclerosis, enrolled in a pregnancy study. The chain employs TRBV19 and TRBJ2-7, with 7 bases identical to TRBD1. CDR3 protein: CASSIFGTEDEQYF. The CDR3 coding sequence is TGTGCCAGTAGTATATTTGGGACAGAGGACGAGCAGTACTTC.